A selection of T cell receptor beta chains follows, all from one sample in a study of response to subunit inactivated influenza vaccine. In TCRdb, the RT-PCR reads were re-called with MiXCR into one record per CDR3 protein. Seen here are hundreds of thousands of distinct CDR3 sequences, about 14% observed once, and the top ten hold about 7.4%. The material sequenced was PBMCs from blood, taken around 15 days before vaccination. The receptors derive from a man aged 45-60 years who received an inactivated influenza vaccine. CDR3s include the opening cysteine and the closing phenylalanine or tryptophan. D genes are given only for firm matches. For some rows the clone size is stated as once, few or many, or as a class when expanded; others skip it.

d_gene	len	v_gene	abundance	j_gene	CDR3nt	CDR3aa
-	14	TRBV11-3	-	TRBJ2-1	TGTGCCAGCAGCTTACAGTCTTTACGGGATGAGCAGTTCTTC	CASSLQSLRDEQFF
TRBD2	16	TRBV4-3	many	TRBJ2-4	TGCGCCAGCAGCCAAGACTTAAGCGGGAGCTGGAACATTCAGTACTTC	CASSQDLSGSWNIQYF
TRBD2	16	TRBV3-1	-	TRBJ2-5	TGTGCCAGCAGCCAAGTTGAAGCGGCCGGGGGGGAGACCCAGTACTTC	CASSQVEAAGGETQYF
TRBD1	14	TRBV29-1	few	TRBJ1-3	TGCAGCGTTGTAAGACAGGGTGCCGGAAACACCATATATTTT	CSVVRQGAGNTIYF
-	13	TRBV12-3/TRBV12-4	many	TRBJ2-5	TGTGCCAGCAGCTGGACTGGGCGGGAGACCCAGTACTTC	CASSWTGRETQYF
TRBD1	14	TRBV28	few	TRBJ2-7	TGTGCCAGCAGTACTGGACAGGGAGTACGAGAGCAGTACTTC	CASSTGQGVREQYF
TRBD1	14	TRBV5-5	-	TRBJ2-7	TGTGCCAGCAGCTTCGGCAGGGGGAATTACGAGCAGTACTTC	CASSFGRGNYEQYF
-	15	TRBV18	few	TRBJ2-3	TGTGCCAGCTCACCAAGCGGTATGAGCACAGATACGCAGTATTTT	CASSPSGMSTDTQYF
TRBD2	18	TRBV10-3	once	TRBJ2-7	TGTACCATCAGTGAATGGACACTGACTAGCGGGAGCTCCTACGAGCAGTACTTC	CTISEWTLTSGSSYEQYF
-	15	TRBV12-3/TRBV12-4	many	TRBJ1-2	TGTGCCAGCAGTTTAAAACAGGTTACCTTCTATGGCTACACCTTC	CASSLKQVTFYGYTF
TRBD1	14	TRBV6-1	few	TRBJ2-7	TGTGCCAGCAGTGAGCCGGGACAGGGGTACGAGCAGTACTTC	CASSEPGQGYEQYF
-	15	TRBV11-2	-	TRBJ1-4	TGTGCCAGCAGCTTAGGGCGGACAGCTAATGAAAAACTGTTTTTT	CASSLGRTANEKLFF
TRBD1	16	TRBV5-1	few	TRBJ2-5	TGCGCCAGCAGCTTGTCCTCCGGACAGGGAGGAGAGACCCAGTACTTC	CASSLSSGQGGETQYF
-	16	TRBV4-3	-	TRBJ2-3	TGCGCCAGCAGCCAACAGATGCCCGGATTTACAGATACGCAGTATTTT	CASSQQMPGFTDTQYF
TRBD2	15	TRBV20-1	many	TRBJ2-5	TGCAGTGCCCAGGCACTAGCGGGGGGTACGGAGACCCAGTACTTC	CSAQALAGGTETQYF
TRBD1	15	TRBV2	few	TRBJ2-7	TGTGCCAGCAGTTACCCGGGACAGGGGTCCTACGAGCAGTACTTC	CASSYPGQGSYEQYF
-	13	TRBV12-3/TRBV12-4	few	TRBJ1-1	TGTGCCAGCACCCTAGGGGTACGGGGTGAAGCTTTCTTT	CASTLGVRGEAFF
-	13	TRBV20-1	few	TRBJ2-7	TGCAGTGCTAGAGAAAGGGAATCCTACGAGCAGTACTTC	CSARERESYEQYF
-	14	TRBV5-1	-	TRBJ2-5	TGCGCCAGCAAGGAGGGGAGCCTAGGAGAGACCCAGTACTTC	CASKEGSLGETQYF
TRBD2	15	TRBV5-4	-	TRBJ2-5	TGTGCCAGCAGCTGGGGCGGGGGGGATCGAGAGACCCAGTACTTC	CASSWGGGDRETQYF
TRBD2	16	TRBV4-2	few	TRBJ2-1	TGTGCCAGCAGCCAAGATGGATCTAGCGGGAGCAATGAGCAGTTCTTC	CASSQDGSSGSNEQFF